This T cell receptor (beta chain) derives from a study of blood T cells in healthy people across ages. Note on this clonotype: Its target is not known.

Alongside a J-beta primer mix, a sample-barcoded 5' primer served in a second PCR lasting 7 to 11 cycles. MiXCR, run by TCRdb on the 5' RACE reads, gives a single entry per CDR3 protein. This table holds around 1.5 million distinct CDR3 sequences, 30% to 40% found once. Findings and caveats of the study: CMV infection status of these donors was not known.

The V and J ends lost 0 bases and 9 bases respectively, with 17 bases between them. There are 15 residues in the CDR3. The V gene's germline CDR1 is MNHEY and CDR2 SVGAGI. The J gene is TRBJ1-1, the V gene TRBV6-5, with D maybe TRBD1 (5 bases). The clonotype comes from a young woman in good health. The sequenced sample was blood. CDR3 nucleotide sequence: TGTGCCAGCAGTTACTCGGGGCAGGGATCCACGAAAGCTTTCTTT. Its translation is CASSYSGQGSTKAFF.